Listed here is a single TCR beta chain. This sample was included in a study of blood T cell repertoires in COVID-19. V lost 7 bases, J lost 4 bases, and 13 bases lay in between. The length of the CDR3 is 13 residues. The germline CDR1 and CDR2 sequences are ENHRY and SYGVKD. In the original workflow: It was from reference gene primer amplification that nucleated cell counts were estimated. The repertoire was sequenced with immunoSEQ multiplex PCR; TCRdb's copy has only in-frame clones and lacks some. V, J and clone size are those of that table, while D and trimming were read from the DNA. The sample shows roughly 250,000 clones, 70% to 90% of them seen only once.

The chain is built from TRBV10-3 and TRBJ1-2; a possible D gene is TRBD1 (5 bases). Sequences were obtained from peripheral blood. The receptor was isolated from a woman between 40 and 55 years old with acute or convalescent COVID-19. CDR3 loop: CAINSGTSYGYTF. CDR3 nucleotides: TGTGCCATCAACTCCGGGACTTCCTATGGCTACACCTTC.